This TCR beta chain was sequenced during a study of technical replicates of blood from a few donors. The ends were cut back, 4 bases at V and 0 bases at J, with 10 bases in the middle. The CDR3 length is 14 residues. CDR1 SGHTS and CDR2 YDEGEE come from the germline V gene. Within the sample, this clone is medium-sized (0.01 to 0.1%). Sequencing was performed with immunoSEQ multiplex PCR; in TCRdb, only in-frame clones are kept and a portion is missing. The table has tens of thousands of clones, 75% to 90% seen once. Sample: PBMCs. The chain couples TRBV5-8 to TRBJ1-1; the D gene is possibly TRBD1 (6 bases). The clonotype comes from a human donor in good health. Some clones in this sample may be carry-over from other donors' samples. Here the CDR3 reads CASSGQTVNTEAFF. CDR3 DNA sequence: TGTGCCAGCAGCGGACAGACAGTGAACACTGAAGCTTTCTTT.